The rows below give T cell receptor beta chains drawn from one sample of a study of TIL therapy for anti-PD-1-resistant metastatic lung cancer. The data were produced by immunoSEQ multiplex PCR, yet TCRdb's version contains in-frame clones alone and is incomplete. In the table there are 50,000 or so clones, roughly 85% of which are singletons. Sequencing was performed on blood, taken at baseline. The receptors were sampled from a woman between 30 and 80 years old with non-small cell lung cancer. Both conserved end residues are trimmed from each CDR3. A D gene is named only where the DNA matches it firmly.

V gene: TRBV7-8
D gene: .
CDR3 length: 13
J gene: TRBJ1-3
CDR3 protein: ASSLTFGSGNTIY

V gene: TRBV28
D gene: .
CDR3 length: 12
J gene: TRBJ2-7
CDR3 protein: ASSFLRRTYEQY

V gene: TRBV2
D gene: TRBD1
CDR3 length: 13
J gene: TRBJ2-5
CDR3 protein: ASSPLTGGGETQY

V gene: TRBV2
D gene: .
CDR3 length: 11
J gene: TRBJ2-7
CDR3 protein: ASSRDLSYEQY

V gene: TRBV5-1
D gene: .
CDR3 length: 12
J gene: TRBJ2-5
CDR3 protein: ASSLLQGAETQY

V gene: TRBV11-2
D gene: TRBD1
CDR3 length: 14
J gene: TRBJ1-2
CDR3 protein: ASSLTSGTGGSDYT

V gene: TRBV27
D gene: TRBD1
CDR3 length: 10
J gene: TRBJ1-4
CDR3 protein: ASSKGQEKLF

V gene: TRBV7-9
D gene: .
CDR3 length: 13
J gene: TRBJ1-2
CDR3 protein: ASSPGGGDGYGYT

V gene: TRBV7-7
D gene: TRBD2
CDR3 length: 13
J gene: TRBJ2-1
CDR3 protein: ASSLRSGRGNEQF

V gene: TRBV9
D gene: TRBD1
CDR3 length: 14
J gene: TRBJ1-3
CDR3 protein: ASSVADRASGNTIY

V gene: TRBV5-6
D gene: .
CDR3 length: 14
J gene: TRBJ1-6
CDR3 protein: ASSLAMQGLYSPLH

V gene: TRBV4-2
D gene: .
CDR3 length: 12
J gene: TRBJ2-3
CDR3 protein: ASSQERVRDTQY

V gene: TRBV28
D gene: .
CDR3 length: 8
J gene: TRBJ2-2
CDR3 protein: ATSDGELF

V gene: TRBV7-9
D gene: .
CDR3 length: 14
J gene: TRBJ2-3
CDR3 protein: ASSLSGNRRTDTQY

V gene: TRBV7-2
D gene: .
CDR3 length: 11
J gene: TRBJ1-1
CDR3 protein: ASSLYGNTEAF

V gene: TRBV4-3
D gene: .
CDR3 length: 14
J gene: TRBJ1-6
CDR3 protein: ASSQVRGGYNSPLH

V gene: TRBV6-5
D gene: .
CDR3 length: 13
J gene: TRBJ1-2
CDR3 protein: ASSYSIGGSYGYT

V gene: TRBV5-1
D gene: .
CDR3 length: 15
J gene: TRBJ1-1
CDR3 protein: ASSMGPPGGGRTEAF

V gene: TRBV10-3
D gene: .
CDR3 length: 11
J gene: TRBJ1-2
CDR3 protein: AISFQGNYGYT

V gene: TRBV4-1
D gene: .
CDR3 length: 17
J gene: TRBJ1-1
CDR3 protein: ASSQGGASTGPHNTEAF

V gene: TRBV5-4
D gene: .
CDR3 length: 11
J gene: TRBJ1-1
CDR3 protein: ASTLRGNTEAF

V gene: TRBV7-9
D gene: .
CDR3 length: 10
J gene: TRBJ2-7
CDR3 protein: ASSRALYEQY

V gene: TRBV5-1
D gene: .
CDR3 length: 11
J gene: TRBJ2-1
CDR3 protein: ASTESLRNEQF

V gene: TRBV7-2
D gene: .
CDR3 length: 12
J gene: TRBJ2-7
CDR3 protein: ASSLGFESYEQY

V gene: TRBV6-1
D gene: TRBD1
CDR3 length: 14
J gene: TRBJ1-5
CDR3 protein: ASSVPGGWSNQPQH

V gene: TRBV6-6
D gene: .
CDR3 length: 12
J gene: TRBJ1-3
CDR3 protein: ASSSDRSGNTIY

V gene: TRBV28
D gene: TRBD2
CDR3 length: 16
J gene: TRBJ2-2
CDR3 protein: ASSEFLGGNRNTGELF

V gene: TRBV27
D gene: .
CDR3 length: 11
J gene: TRBJ1-1
CDR3 protein: ASSLSEAYVAF